Included here is one T cell receptor (beta chain) sequence, with context. Antigen: not known. Some clones are missing from TCRdb's copy, which holds only in-frame ones; the method was immunoSEQ multiplex PCR. The sample includes around 120,000 clones, 86% seen only once; the top ten take 7.5% to 8.5%. The data originate from a study of identifying expanded T cells in peripheral blood. Healthy donors had no documented immune events, such as infections, while sampled. This CDR3 region has 17 residues. CDR1 and CDR2 (germline): KGHSH, LQKENI. Trimming stripped 2 bases from V and 2 bases from J, with 18 bases between. General study points: Clone count variance between roughly 2-week samples rose with total template count.

Sequenced: blood. The chain joins TRBV18 to TRBJ1-2; no firm D call. The TCR comes from a person between 18 and 75 years old in good health. CDR3 coding DNA: TGTGCCAGCTCACCAATCGGGGAGACGTATTGGAACTATGGCTACACCTTC. Protein: CASSPIGETYWNYGYTF.